The 15 T cell receptor beta chains below come from one sample, sequenced in a study of T cells in Graves' hyperthyroidism and ophthalmopathy (dated by TCRdb to the late 2010s). Receptor libraries were prepared by multiplex PCR. The listed sequencing device is Illumina HiSeq 2000. TCR beta CDR3 regions were amplified from RNA transcripts. For the first round of RT-PCR on the TCR CDR3, the HTBI primer set was used together with the Qiagen OneStep RT-PCR kit. TCRdb applied fastp at Q25 and MiXCR to the public reads, then kept only in-frame beta chains. Rows matching on CDR3 protein sequence are summarized as one entry with the most common DNA and genes. The sample table shows roughly 500,000 distinct CDR3 sequences, and roughly 13% are seen once. Of the sample, 5.5% to 7.5% is held by the ten largest clones. The sample comprised blood. These receptors originate from a woman aged 25 to 39 with Graves' hyperthyroidism that later progressed to Graves' ophthalmopathy.

This clonotype was picked up many times. V and J are TRBV30 and TRBJ1-6; TRBD1 is a possible D gene (6 bases). The ends were cut back, 4 bases at V and 8 bases at J, with 12 bases in the middle. The CDR3 is 13 residues long. Germline values: CDR1 GTSNPN, CDR2 SVGIG (reference sequence). CDR3 amino acids: CAWKWTADSPLHF. The CDR3 DNA reads TGTGCCTGGAAGTGGACAGCCGATTCACCCCTCCACTTT.

The V and J genes are TRBV5-4 and TRBJ2-3, with 10 bases aligning to TRBD1. Germline CDR1 and CDR2: SGHNT and YYREEE (reference sequence). V was clipped by 3 bases and J by 4 bases; unmatched bases: 5. This CDR3 spans 15 amino acids. In DNA form, the CDR3 reads TGTGCCAGCAGCTACCGGGACAGGGGCGCAGATACGCAGTATTTT. Its translation: CASSYRDRGADTQYF.

This clonotype was observed many times. The V and J genes are TRBV7-2 and TRBJ2-2, with a possible D match to TRBD1 (6 bases). Germline V gene lookup returns CDR1 SGHTA and CDR2 FQGNSA. This CDR3 region has 16 residues. Between the trimmed V and J ends, which lost 5 bases and 0 bases, there was a span of 13 bases. Written as DNA, the CDR3 is TGTGCCAGCAGCCGAGCTACAGGGTCGAACACCGGGGAGCTGTTTTTT. Amino acid sequence: CASSRATGSNTGELFF.

V usage is TRBV12-3 or TRBV12-4 and J usage is TRBJ1-1, with D maybe TRBD1 (6 bases). V was clipped by 5 bases and J by 5 bases, with 21 bases between them. There are 16 residues in the CDR3. The CDR3 loop is CASSRAGALAITEAFF. The CDR3, as DNA: TGTGCCAGCAGTCGGGCAGGGGCGTTAGCGATAACTGAAGCTTTCTTT.

V usage is TRBV14 and J usage is TRBJ2-7; D tentatively fits TRBD1 or TRBD2 (5 bases each). The ends were cut back, 1 base at V and 3 bases at J, with 16 bases in the middle. Germline CDR1 is SGHDN and CDR2 is FVKESK. This CDR3 is built from 16 residues. CDR3: CASSQGSRGAFYEQYF. The CDR3 region has the DNA TGTGCCAGCAGCCAAGGGTCTCGGGGCGCCTTCTACGAGCAGTACTTC.

This clonotype was counted ten times or more. The rearrangement links TRBV19 to TRBJ2-1; D is undetermined. Germline V gene lookup returns CDR1 LNHDA and CDR2 SQIVND (reference sequence). The CDR3 is 17 residues long. Trimming shortened V by 5 bases and J by 0 bases, and 17 bases separated the two germline ends. CDR3 DNA sequence: TGTGCCAGTAGTTCCCACGCTTTCGGCGGCTCCTACAATGAGCAGTTCTTC. Amino acid sequence: CASSSHAFGGSYNEQFF.

This clonotype was counted ten times or more. V is TRBV20-1 and J is TRBJ2-7; possibly TRBD2 for D (5 bases). This CDR3 region has 16 residues. Per the germline V gene, CDR1 is DFQATT and CDR2 is SNEGSKA (reference sequence). The V end lost 1 base, the J end lost 0 bases, and 16 bases lay between the germline ends. This CDR3 reads CSARVPEAASSYEQYF. DNA of the CDR3: TGCAGTGCTAGAGTCCCGGAAGCGGCTAGCTCCTACGAGCAGTACTTC.

This clonotype has ten or more counts. The V and J genes are TRBV5-1 and TRBJ1-1; TRBD1 might be the D (5 bases). CDR3 length equals 13 residues. Germline lookup yields CDR1 SGHRS and CDR2 YFSETQ. Trimming left V 3 bases short and J 5 bases short, with 11 bases between. Here the CDR3 DNA reads TGCGCCAGCAGCTGGGGACCGCCGACTGAAGCTTTCTTT. This sequence encodes CASSWGPPTEAFF.

At least ten counts were recorded for this clonotype. CDR3 in DNA: TGTGCCAGCAGTGGCGCGGGAGGCTATGGCTACACCTTC. It yields the protein CASSGAGGYGYTF. The chain combines TRBV6-1 with TRBJ1-2; no definite D call. Germline CDR1 and CDR2: MNHNS and SASEGT. Trimming removed 4 bases at V and 4 bases at J, with 10 bases between. This CDR3 has 13 residues.

This chain uses TRBV6-1 with TRBJ1-1, with TRBD1 identical over 10 bases. The germline gives CDR1 MNHNS, CDR2 SASEGT. CDR3 length equals 15 residues. Losses at the gene ends were 6 bases for V and 7 bases for J; bases not matched to a gene: 11. The CDR3 region is CASRAGTGAAGEAFF. Written as DNA, the CDR3 is TGTGCCAGCAGAGCCGGGACAGGGGCGGCTGGTGAAGCTTTCTTT.

A note on this clonotype: One end of the junction is discordant with germline, which a read error may explain. The J gene is TRBJ1-2, the V gene TRBV11-1; TRBD1 is a possible D gene (5 bases). Germline CDR1 and CDR2: SGHAT and FQDESV (reference sequence). The CDR3 spans 12 residues. CDR3 sequence: CASSLQEEGYTF. The CDR3 DNA reads TGCGCCAGCAGCTTACAGGAGGAGGGCTACACCTTC. Drawing the rest from reference TRBV11-1 and TRBJ1-2, the complete variable domain is EAEVAQSPRYKITEKSQAVAFWCDPISGHATLYWYRQILGQGPELLVQFQDESVVDDSQLPKDRFSAERLKGVDSTLKIQPAELGDSAMYLCASSLQEEGYTFGSGTRLTVV.

This clonotype was picked up many times. V usage is TRBV20-1 and J usage is TRBJ2-4; tentative D call: TRBD2 (7 bases). The CDR3 covers 13 residues. Germline loops: CDR1 DFQATT, CDR2 SNEGSKA (reference sequence). Trimming pared 1 base from V and 8 bases from J, leaving 12 bases between. The CDR3 bases are TGCAGTGCTAGAGGGCAGGGGAGGGACATTCAGTACTTC. The encoded protein is CSARGQGRDIQYF.

This clonotype was seen a few times. The gene calls are TRBV6-1 and TRBJ2-2; D unclear. The CDR3 contains 14 residues. CDR1 is MNHNS and CDR2 is SASEGT in the germline V gene. V gave up 1 base and J gave up 6 bases, with 9 bases separating them. The CDR3 nucleotides read TGTGCCAGCAGTGAAGGTGGAAATCCCGGGGAGCTGTTTTTT. Residues: CASSEGGNPGELFF.

The chain is built from TRBV19 and TRBJ2-3; no clear D gene. Germline CDR1 LNHDA, CDR2 SQIVND (reference sequence). Trimming removed 3 bases at V and 1 base at J, with 11 bases between. This CDR3 comprises 15 residues. CDR3 DNA sequence: TGTGCCAGTAGTATTCCCAACATTGGCACAGATACGCAGTATTTT. Translation: CASSIPNIGTDTQYF.

Ten or more counts support this clonotype. The V and J genes are TRBV12-3 or TRBV12-4 and TRBJ2-1; the D is unclear. The germline V and J ends were trimmed by 8 bases and 0 bases, with 11 bases remaining between them. The CDR3 has 14 residues. For the CDR3, the DNA is TGTGCCAGCTCCTTCCCGAGCTCCTACAATGAGCAGTTCTTC. It translates to CASSFPSSYNEQFF.